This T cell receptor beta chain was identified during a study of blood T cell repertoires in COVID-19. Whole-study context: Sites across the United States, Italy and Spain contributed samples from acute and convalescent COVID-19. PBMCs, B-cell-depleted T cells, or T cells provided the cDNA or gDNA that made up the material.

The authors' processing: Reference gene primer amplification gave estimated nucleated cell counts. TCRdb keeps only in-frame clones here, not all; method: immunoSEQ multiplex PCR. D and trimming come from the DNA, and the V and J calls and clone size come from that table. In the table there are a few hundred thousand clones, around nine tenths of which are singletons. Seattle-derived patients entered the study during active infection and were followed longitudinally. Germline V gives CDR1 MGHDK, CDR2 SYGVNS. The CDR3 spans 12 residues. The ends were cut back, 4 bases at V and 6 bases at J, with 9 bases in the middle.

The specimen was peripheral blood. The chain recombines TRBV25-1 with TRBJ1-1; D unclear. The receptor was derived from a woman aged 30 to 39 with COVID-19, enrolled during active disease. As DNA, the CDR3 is TGTGCCAGCAGTGGAGAGGTCCCTGAAGCTTTCTTT. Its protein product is CASSGEVPEAFF.